Reported below is one TCR beta chain. As yet, its antigen is unknown. The data were taken from a study of cytomegalovirus exposure and HLA in healthy donors. Points from the study as a whole: About 87% or about 30% of the time was how often most TCR beta V segments were productive, according to an earlier analysis. It was reportedly the case that the classifier diagnosed cytomegalovirus status with high specificity and sensitivity.

This CDR3 has 18 residues. Per the germline V gene, CDR1 is SGDLS and CDR2 is YYNGEE. The J segment lost 0 bases and the V segment lost 0 bases, leaving 7 bases of the junction unmatched. PCR used 60 Vbeta primers and 13 Jbeta primers. The method was immunoSEQ multiplex PCR; TCRdb's version includes in-frame clones alone and lacks a portion of them. Among 120,000 or so clones listed, approximately 87% were seen once. This clonotype was obtained from a man aged 18 to 35 in good health and CMV-seropositive. Source material: PBMCs. The chain carries TRBV9 and TRBJ2-2, with 8 bases matching TRBD2. CDR3: CASSVEFTSGTNTGELFF. For the CDR3, the DNA is TGTGCCAGCAGCGTAGAATTTACTAGCGGAACGAACACCGGGGAGCTGTTTTTT. The whole variable domain, filled in from reference TRBV9 and TRBJ2-2, reads DSGVTQTPKHLITATGQRVTLRCSPRSGDLSVYWYQQSLDQGLQFLIQYYNGEERAKGNILERFSAQQFPDLHSELNLSSLELGDSALYFCASSVEFTSGTNTGELFFGEGSRLTVL.